The 17 T cell receptor beta chains listed next were all sequenced from one sample in a study of cytomegalovirus exposure and HLA in healthy donors. Primers for the PCR totalled 60 Vbeta and 13 Jbeta. Assay: immunoSEQ multiplex PCR; the TCRdb copy retains only in-frame clones and omits some. Here the sample spans 55,000 to 70,000 clones, around 81% being singletons. Input material: PBMCs. The receptor source for this set is a male donor in good health and CMV-seronegative.

This clone was seen more than once but under ten times. The chain couples TRBV6-5 to TRBJ1-2, with 7 bases aligning to TRBD1. The CDR3 loop spans 14 amino acids. CDR1 MNHEY and CDR2 SVGAGI come from the germline V gene. Losses at the gene ends were 2 bases for V and 2 bases for J; bases not matched to a gene: 2. The CDR3 protein is CASSYAGQNYGYTF. For the CDR3, the DNA is TGTGCCAGCAGTTACGCGGGACAGAACTATGGCTACACCTTC.

This clone was observed a handful of times. This chain links TRBV28 with TRBJ1-5; perhaps TRBD1 as D (5 bases). Trimming removed 11 bases from V and 1 base from J, with 15 bases in between. The CDR3 is 14 amino acids. CDR1 and CDR2 (germline): MDHEN, SYDVKM. The CDR3 protein is CALGRNRSNQPQHF. In DNA form, the CDR3 reads TGTGCCCTGGGGCGAAATAGGAGCAATCAGCCCCAGCATTTT.

The genes are TRBV19 and TRBJ1-2; D is unclear. Between the trimmed V and J ends, which lost 2 bases and 8 bases, there was a span of 12 bases. This CDR3 spans 13 amino acids. The germline V gene has CDR1 LNHDA and CDR2 SQIVND (reference sequence). The DNA for the CDR3 is TGTGCCAGTAGTATAAGAGGGTTGGACGGCTACACCTTC. It specifies CASSIRGLDGYTF.

The rearrangement uses TRBV19 and TRBJ1-4, with 8 bases lining up with TRBD1. The germline V gene encodes CDR1 LNHDA and CDR2 SQIVND (reference sequence). The CDR3 is 15 residues long. Trimming at V came to 5 bases and at J to 3 bases, leaving 5 bases not matched to a gene. CDR3 bases: TGTGCCAGTAGTTCCCAGACAGGGGCTAATGAAAAACTGTTTTTT. Amino acids: CASSSQTGANEKLFF.

The genes are TRBV27 and TRBJ2-1; 7 bases map to TRBD2. V lost 8 bases and J lost 4; bases outside the gene matches: 8. The CDR3 runs 14 residues. Germline CDR1 reads MNHEY; CDR2 reads SMNVEV (reference sequence). This chain's CDR3 is CASAWGGSYNEQFF. CDR3 bases: TGTGCCAGCGCTTGGGGAGGGAGTTACAATGAGCAGTTCTTC.

V usage is TRBV7-3 and J usage is TRBJ2-2, with TRBD1 identical over 9 bases. V dropped 5 bases and J dropped 7; count of bases not matched to a gene: 5. Germline V gene sequence: CDR1 SGHTA, CDR2 FQGTGA. The CDR3 totals 14 residues. The CDR3 bases are TGTGCCAGCAGCCCGGACAGGGGATACGGGGAGCTGTTTTTT. This codes for CASSPDRGYGELFF.

The chain uses TRBV19 and TRBJ1-6; 7 bases line up with TRBD1. Germline assignment: CDR1 LNHDA and CDR2 SQIVND (reference sequence). V shed 5 bases, J shed 10 bases, and the junction held 5 bases outside the gene matches. The CDR3 totals 13 residues. CDR3 nucleotides: TGTGCCAGTAGTCCCGGACAGGAATCACCCCTCCACTTT. It translates to CASSPGQESPLHF.

In this sample, this clone turned up a few times. The J gene is TRBJ1-1, the V gene TRBV27; no firm D call. The germline gives CDR1 MNHEY, CDR2 SMNVEV (reference sequence). This CDR3 has 15 amino acids. Between the trimmed V and J ends, which lost 6 bases and 1 base, there was a span of 15 bases. The CDR3 loop is CASSSRSAANTEAFF. The DNA for the CDR3 is TGTGCCAGCAGCTCCCGAAGCGCTGCGAACACTGAAGCTTTCTTT.

This clone was seen more than once but under ten times. The J gene is TRBJ1-2, the V gene TRBV25-1; D uncertain. The germline V gene has CDR1 MGHDK and CDR2 SYGVNS. This CDR3 has 14 residues. V shed 2 bases and J shed 4 bases, with 11 bases lying between them. The CDR3 DNA follows: TGTGCCAGCAGTGAAATGGAGAGAAGCTATGGCTACACCTTC. Translation gives CASSEMERSYGYTF.

V and J are TRBV7-6 and TRBJ1-6; 7 nucleotides align to TRBD1. The V gene end was trimmed by 2 bases and the J gene end by 7 bases; junction bases not matched to a gene: 5. This CDR3 has 15 residues. Germline CDR1 SGHVS, CDR2 FNYEAQ. The CDR3 nucleotides read TGTGCCAGCAGCTTATCGGACAGGCCAAATTCACCCCTCCACTTT. This encodes CASSLSDRPNSPLHF.

Only one count was recorded for this clone. The V call is TRBV19, the J call TRBJ1-2; no firm D call. Trimming took off 1 base at V and 5 bases at J, with 11 bases between the two ends. Germline CDR1 reads LNHDA; CDR2 reads SQIVND (reference sequence). The CDR3 loop spans 14 amino acids. The CDR3 sequence: CASSIGLGGYGYTF. DNA for the CDR3: TGTGCCAGTAGTATAGGCCTCGGAGGTTATGGCTACACCTTC.

The rearrangement uses TRBV7-2 and TRBJ1-1; D remains ambiguous. This CDR3 is 16 amino acids long. Germline V lookup: CDR1 SGHTA, CDR2 FQGNSA. Trimming removed 0 bases from V and 1 base from J, with 12 bases in between. The CDR3 bases are TGTGCCAGCAGCTTAGCCGTATTGGGAGGGAACACTGAAGCTTTCTTT. This encodes CASSLAVLGGNTEAFF.

This rearrangement joins TRBV6-5 to TRBJ1-5; the match to TRBD1 covers 8 bases. Losses at the gene ends were 6 bases for V and 6 bases for J; bases not matched to a gene: 7. The CDR3 sequence is 14 residues long. The germline V gene has CDR1 MNHEY and CDR2 SVGAGI. CDR3 in amino acids: CASSPGQGGQPQHF. CDR3 nucleotides: TGTGCCAGCAGCCCCGGACAGGGAGGTCAGCCCCAGCATTTT.

The V call is TRBV27, the J call TRBJ1-1; D is possibly TRBD1 (6 bases). The CDR3 is 14 residues long. Trimming stripped 4 bases from V and 3 bases from J, with 12 bases between. Germline CDR1 and CDR2: MNHEY and SMNVEV (reference sequence). DNA for the CDR3: TGTGCCAGCAGTTACGGGGGGGCGGACACTGAAGCTTTCTTT. Its translation is CASSYGGADTEAFF.

The rearrangement uses TRBV5-4 and TRBJ1-1; perhaps TRBD1 as D (6 bases). Germline values: CDR1 SGHNT, CDR2 YYREEE (reference sequence). Between the trimmed V and J ends, which lost 2 bases and 5 bases, there was a span of 13 bases. The CDR3 contains 14 residues. The CDR3 nucleotides read TGTGCCAGCAGCTTATCAGGGGCCGGGACTGAAGCTTTCTTT. This sequence encodes CASSLSGAGTEAFF.

The chain combines TRBV15 with TRBJ1-1, with TRBD1 matching 10 bases. Trimming cost V 2 bases and J 0 bases; bases outside gene matches: 9. CDR1 and CDR2 from the germline V gene are LNHNV and YYDKDF (reference sequence). This CDR3 comprises 18 residues. The DNA of the CDR3 is TGTGCCACCAGCAGATCCCGACAGGGGGCCTCTATGAACACTGAAGCTTTCTTT. This gives the protein CATSRSRQGASMNTEAFF.

The chain couples TRBV7-9 to TRBJ1-1; a possible D gene is TRBD1 (6 bases). Trimming left V 5 bases short and J 3 bases short, with 19 bases between. CDR3 length: 16 amino acids. Germline assignment: CDR1 SEHNR and CDR2 FQNEAQ (reference sequence). This chain's CDR3 is CASSGTGKPRDTEAFF. The CDR3 DNA is TGTGCCAGCAGCGGAACAGGGAAACCACGGGACACTGAAGCTTTCTTT. Full variable domain (rest looked up from reference TRBV7-9 and TRBJ1-1): DTGVSQNPRHKITKRGQNVTFRCDPISEHNRLYWYRQTLGQGPEFLTYFQNEAQLEKSRLLSDRFSAERPKGSFSTLEIQRTEQGDSAMYLCASSGTGKPRDTEAFFGQGTRLTVV.